This T cell receptor beta chain was captured by sequencing in a study of Ad26.COV2.S vaccination and SARS-CoV-2 variants. Study background: Participants got Ad26.COV2.S intramuscularly, once or twice 56 days apart. Whole-study findings and limits: Comparable non-spike TCR breadth was observed in vaccine and placebo recipients. Reported findings describe substantial breadth in spike-specific CD8+ and CD4+ T cell responses following vaccination.

With regard to this clone: Its antigen is as yet unknown.

As for treatment: about 20 received Ad26.COV2.S at low or high dose, single or two shots; roughly five received placebo; per-sample allocation not given. Vaccine and placebo recipients were sampled on day 63 after the first injection. An adult aged 18-55 years in Boston served as the donor. Germline loops: CDR1 LGHDT, CDR2 YNNKEL (reference sequence). V was pared by 5 bases and J by 6 bases, with 11 bases between. The CDR3 has 13 residues. Assay used: immunoSEQ multiplex PCR; TCRdb lists only in-frame clones, some missing. This table holds approximately 360,000 clones, 83% found once. The source material was peripheral blood, sampled in a trial of Ad26.COV2.S vaccine versus placebo. The chain uses TRBV3-1 (or the pseudogene TRBV3-2) and TRBJ1-5; D gene unclear. The TCR sequence derives from a person aged 18-60 years who received the Ad26.COV2.S COVID-19 vaccine or a placebo. The CDR3 DNA reads as TGTGCCAGCAGCACTAGGGAGGGTCAGCCCCAGCATTTT. Its translation is CASSTREGQPQHF.